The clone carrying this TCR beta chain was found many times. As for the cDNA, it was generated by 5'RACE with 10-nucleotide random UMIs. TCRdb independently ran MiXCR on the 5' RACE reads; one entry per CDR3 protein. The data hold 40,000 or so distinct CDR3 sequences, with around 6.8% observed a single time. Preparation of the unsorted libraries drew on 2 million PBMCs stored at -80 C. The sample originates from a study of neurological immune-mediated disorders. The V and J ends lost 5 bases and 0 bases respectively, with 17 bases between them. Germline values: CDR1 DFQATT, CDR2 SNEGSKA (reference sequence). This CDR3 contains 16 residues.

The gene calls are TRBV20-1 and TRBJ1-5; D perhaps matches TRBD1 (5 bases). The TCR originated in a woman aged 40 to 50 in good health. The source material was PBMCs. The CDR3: CSAYGGRGSSNQPQHF. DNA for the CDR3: TGCAGTGCTTATGGTGGACGGGGGAGTAGCAATCAGCCCCAGCATTTT.